These 6 T cell receptor beta chains were sequenced from one sample in a study of T cell responses to AZD1222 COVID-19 vaccine. Profiling relied on immunoSEQ multiplex PCR, and the TCRdb table lists in-frame clones only, not all of them. The table lists 130,000 to 150,000 clones, over 75% of them singletons. The specimen comprised peripheral blood, sampled 28 days after the second dose of the MenACWY control vaccine. All receptors derive from an adult who received the MenACWY meningococcal vaccine as a control.

V is TRBV10-3 and J is TRBJ2-2; D is possibly TRBD1 or TRBD2 (5 bases each). This CDR3 contains 16 residues. The germline V gene has CDR1 ENHRY and CDR2 SYGVKD. V gave up 11 bases and J gave up 2 bases, with 21 bases separating them. CDR3 sequence (DNA): TGTGCCTCGGCTCCAAGGGGTGGGGGTAACACCGGGGAGCTGTTTTTT. As protein: CASAPRGGGNTGELFF.

J is TRBJ2-2 and V is TRBV27; the D is unclear. The CDR3 totals 13 residues. Germline CDR1 and CDR2: MNHEY and SMNVEV (reference sequence). The V gene lost 5 bases and the J gene lost 0 bases, with 4 bases spanning the gap. CDR3 loop: CASSTANTGELFF. The DNA for the CDR3 is TGTGCCAGCAGTACGGCGAACACCGGGGAGCTGTTTTTT.

This rearrangement joins TRBV13 to TRBJ1-6, with D unclear. The germline CDR1 and CDR2 sequences are PRHDT and FYEKMQ (reference sequence). The length of the CDR3 is 14 residues. Trimming pared 5 bases from V and 9 bases from J, leaving 14 bases between. The DNA for the CDR3 is TGTGCCAGCAGCGACGGAGTAAGGAGTTCACCCCTCCACTTT. Residues: CASSDGVRSSPLHF.

The gene calls are TRBV10-3 and TRBJ1-3; D may be TRBD1 (5 bases). Trimming stripped 10 bases from V and 1 base from J, with 17 bases between. Germline V gene lookup returns CDR1 ENHRY and CDR2 SYGVKD. This CDR3 is built from 15 residues. CDR3 nucleotides: TGTGCCACGACTTGGGACTCATGGTCTGGAAACACCATATATTTT. Its translation: CATTWDSWSGNTIYF.

The chain recombines TRBV4-3 with TRBJ2-1, with D perhaps matching TRBD1 or TRBD2 (6 bases each). The CDR3 has 20 residues. Trimming removed 0 bases from V and 9 bases from J, with 30 bases in between. CDR1 LGHNA and CDR2 YSLEER come from the germline V gene. CDR3 DNA sequence: TGCGCCAGCAGCCAAGATTACGTCACGTCGAGGATTAGCGGAGGGGGTGAGCAGTTCTTC. Protein: CASSQDYVTSRISGGGEQFF.

This clone showed up just once. This rearrangement joins TRBV25-1 to TRBJ2-7; D is undetermined. The CDR3 extends over 13 amino acids. Germline lookup yields CDR1 MGHDK and CDR2 SYGVNS. V shed 7 bases and J shed 3 bases, with 13 bases lying between them. The CDR3 DNA reads as TGTGCCAGCATTGAGCCCCACAGCTACGAGCAGTACTTC. Amino acid sequence: CASIEPHSYEQYF.